This T cell receptor (beta chain) stems from a study of blood T cell repertoires in COVID-19. The assay was immunoSEQ multiplex PCR, and TCRdb's table has in-frame clones only and misses some. The sample has 130,000 to 150,000 clones, over 75% seen once. Germline V gene data show CDR1 as SGDLS and CDR2 as YYNGEE. V trimming: 0 bases; J trimming: 4 bases; junction bases outside the gene matches: 5. This CDR3 region has 15 residues. The sequence came from a woman aged 45-65 years with acute or convalescent COVID-19. The chain recombines TRBV9 with TRBJ2-3; 7 nucleotides line up with TRBD1. The sequencing sample was made of peripheral blood. For the CDR3, the DNA is TGTGCCAGCAGCGTAGAGGGGGCGCAATCAGATACGCAGTATTTT. It yields the protein CASSVEGAQSDTQYF. Combining the CDR3 with reference TRBV9 and TRBJ2-3 gives the whole variable domain DSGVTQTPKHLITATGQRVTLRCSPRSGDLSVYWYQQSLDQGLQFLIQYYNGEERAKGNILERFSAQQFPDLHSELNLSSLELGDSALYFCASSVEGAQSDTQYFGPGTRLTVL.